This entry concerns a single T cell receptor (beta chain). The sample originates from a study of type 1 regulatory T cells. On the study more broadly: An in vitro protocol generated T-allo10, a Tr1-enriched, alloantigen-specific CD4 T cell product.

This CDR3 contains 14 residues. Per the germline V gene, CDR1 is SGHKS and CDR2 is YYEKEE (reference sequence). V gave up 4 bases and J gave up 0 bases, with 8 bases separating them. TCRdb re-derived calls from the reads in MiXCR, one entry per CDR3 protein. Among about 100,000 distinct CDR3 sequences, roughly 30% were seen once, and the ten largest hold approximately 2.2%. Material for sequencing was CD4+ T cells, either the whole sample or a sorted fraction (not recorded which). The rearrangement links TRBV5-5 to TRBJ1-5, with a possible D match to TRBD1 (5 bases). The clonotype comes from a human donor in good health. CDR3: CASSRDFSNQPQHF. The DNA of the CDR3 is TGTGCCAGCAGCCGGGACTTTAGCAATCAGCCCCAGCATTTT.